Listed below are T cell receptor beta chains from one sample, sequenced in a study of OX40 agonist ivuxolimab in advanced cancers. Using immunoSEQ multiplex PCR, the repertoire was profiled, and TCRdb retains in-frame clones only, with some absent. In the table there are about 73,000 clones, approximately 92% of which are singletons. Specimen: CD4+ or CD8+ T cells sorted from blood, collected in a trial of the OX40 agonist ivuxolimab. The source is an adult with an advanced solid tumor such as melanoma, head and neck, liver or kidney cancer. Both conserved end residues are part of each CDR3. A D gene is named only where the DNA matches it firmly. Only part of the rows carry a size: once, few, many, or a class if the clone is expanded.

>TRBD1|TRBJ2-7|.|TRBV19
TGTGCCAATCGGGGACAGGTCTACGAGCAGTACTTC
CANRGQVYEQYF
>.|TRBJ1-6|.|TRBV7-2
TGTGCCAGCAGCTTTCCGGACAGAACTAATTCACCCCTCCACTTT
CASSFPDRTNSPLHF
>TRBD1|TRBJ2-3|.|TRBV28
TGTGCCAGCAGTTTATCCAGGGGGCACCCAGATACGCAGTATTTT
CASSLSRGHPDTQYF
>TRBD2|TRBJ2-2|once|TRBV30
TGTGCCTGGAGTATGACCGGACTAGAGGTGATCGGGGAGCTGTTTTTT
CAWSMTGLEVIGELFF
>TRBD1|TRBJ2-7|.|TRBV6-5
TGTGCCAGCTGCAGGGGGCCTTCCTACGAGCAGTACTTC
CASCRGPSYEQYF
>.|TRBJ1-3|.|TRBV9
TGTGCCAGCAGCTCTCCCGGGACCCTTGGAAACACCATATATTTT
CASSSPGTLGNTIYF
>.|TRBJ1-5|.|TRBV6-6
TGTGCCAGCACCTCCGGGGATAGCAATCAGCCCCAGCATTTT
CASTSGDSNQPQHF
>.|TRBJ2-1|.|TRBV9
TGTGCCAGCAGCGTCCGGGATATATGGGGCAATGAGCAGTTCTTC
CASSVRDIWGNEQFF
>.|TRBJ2-1|.|TRBV7-9
TGTGCCAGCAGCTTAGGGAGTTCCTACAATGAGCAGTTCTTC
CASSLGSSYNEQFF
>TRBD1|TRBJ1-4|.|TRBV5-1
TGCGCCAGCAGCTGGACTGACAGGGGGCCGTCCGAAAAACTGTTTTTT
CASSWTDRGPSEKLFF
>.|TRBJ1-2|.|TRBV30
TGTGCCTGGAGTGTCGAGAGAGCCCGTGGCTACACCTTC
CAWSVERARGYTF
>TRBD2|TRBJ2-5|.|TRBV4-3
TGCGCCAGCAGCCAGGGGACTAGCGGGAGGAGGTCAGAGACCCAGTACTTC
CASSQGTSGRRSETQYF
>.|TRBJ2-1|.|TRBV7-3
TGTGCCAGCAGCCCCTTTTTCGGCTCCTACAATGAGCAGTTCTTC
CASSPFFGSYNEQFF
>.|TRBJ2-6|.|TRBV18
TGTGCCAGCTCACCTGCCTCTGGGGCCAACGTCCTGACTTTC
CASSPASGANVLTF
>.|TRBJ1-1|.|TRBV4-2
TGTGCCAGCAGCCAACTGAACACTGAAGCTTTCTTT
CASSQLNTEAFF
>.|TRBJ2-5|.|TRBV5-6
TGTGCCAGCAGCCAAACGGAAAAAGAGACCCAGTACTTC
CASSQTEKETQYF
>TRBD2|TRBJ2-1|once|TRBV6-4
TGTGCCAGCAGCCCTAGCGGGAGTACCTACAATGAGCAGTTCTTC
CASSPSGSTYNEQFF
>TRBD1|TRBJ2-2|.|TRBV9
TGTGCCAGCAGAGGCCAGGGGGCGGCGGGTACCGGGGAGCTGTTTTTT
CASRGQGAAGTGELFF
>.|TRBJ2-4|.|TRBV15
TGTGCCACCAGCAGAGATCTTGGGCTTGTTGGAAACATTCAGTACTTC
CATSRDLGLVGNIQYF
>TRBD1|TRBJ2-1|.|TRBV19
TGTGCCAGTAGGGACCGGGACAGGGGCAATGAGCAGTTCTTC
CASRDRDRGNEQFF
>TRBD1|TRBJ2-3|.|TRBV28
TGTGCCAGCAGTGATACAGGGGTGTCCGCAGATACGCAGTATTTT
CASSDTGVSADTQYF
>.|TRBJ2-2|.|TRBV9
TGTGCCAGCAGCGTAAGCAGTACAGGGTGGATAACCGGGGAGCTGTTTTTT
CASSVSSTGWITGELFF
>.|TRBJ2-1|.|TRBV20-1
TGCAGTGCTGACTTGGGTGAGCAGTTCTTC
CSADLGEQFF
>TRBD1|TRBJ1-2|.|TRBV30
TGTGCCTGGGCACAGGGGGCGGACTATGGCTACACCTTC
CAWAQGADYGYTF
>.|TRBJ2-2|.|TRBV12-5
TGTGCTAGTGGTTCAGGTGGCGGGGAGCTGTTTTTT
CASGSGGGELFF
>.|TRBJ1-1|.|TRBV6-5
TGTGCCAGCAGTTACTCGCGGGAGTACACTGAAGCTTTCTTT
CASSYSREYTEAFF
>.|TRBJ2-1|.|TRBV28
TGTGCCAGCCCCCCGTCCGGGACCGGCGGCATCAATGAGCAGTTCTTC
CASPPSGTGGINEQFF
>.|TRBJ2-5|.|TRBV7-9
TGTGCCAGCAGCTTGGACTTTGGGAAGAGGGAGACCCAGTACTTC
CASSLDFGKRETQYF
>TRBD1|TRBJ1-2|.|TRBV6-6
TGTGCCAGCAGTTTAAACAGGGGAGCTAACTATGGCTACACCTTC
CASSLNRGANYGYTF
>.|TRBJ1-6|.|TRBV2
TGTGCCAGCAGGACAGACAGGCTTAATTCACCCCTCCACTTT
CASRTDRLNSPLHF
>TRBD2|TRBJ2-2|once|TRBV6-5
TGTGCCAGCAGTACTCTTAGCGGGGGCACCGGGGAGCTGTTTTTT
CASSTLSGGTGELFF
>TRBD2|TRBJ2-7|.|TRBV7-2
TGTGCCAGCAGCTTAGCCTCACTAGCGGGAGGCCACGAGCAGTACTTC
CASSLASLAGGHEQYF
>TRBD2|TRBJ2-7|.|TRBV5-1
TGCGCCAGCAGCGCCCGGGGGCTAGCGGGACAAAGCGAGCAGTACTTC
CASSARGLAGQSEQYF
>.|TRBJ1-6|.|TRBV6-5
TGTGCCAGCAGCCGGCAAAATTCACCCCTCCACTTT
CASSRQNSPLHF
>TRBD1|TRBJ1-2|once|TRBV5-4
TGTGCCAGCAGCCGAGGGGACAGGGCTAACTATGGCTACACCTTC
CASSRGDRANYGYTF
>.|TRBJ1-3|.|TRBV27
TGTGCCAGCAGTTTATTTCCCCCGGGGCCTGGAAACACCATATATTTT
CASSLFPPGPGNTIYF
>TRBD2|TRBJ2-1|.|TRBV2
TGTGCCAGCAGGGGGGGAGGGACTAGCCTTGAGCAGTTCTTC
CASRGGGTSLEQFF
>.|TRBJ2-7|.|TRBV6-5
TGTGCCAGCATTTCAGGTTCCTACGAGCAGTACTTC
CASISGSYEQYF
>.|TRBJ2-2|.|TRBV25-1
TGTGCCAGCAGTGGTGGGTCACTGAACACCGGGGAGCTGTTTTTT
CASSGGSLNTGELFF
>.|TRBJ2-3|once|TRBV7-5
TGTGCCAGAAGCTTAGGGGGCGGGGGCAGTAGACTAGCGGATTACCTCACAGATACGCAGTATTTT
CARSLGGGGSRLADYLTDTQYF
>.|TRBJ2-1|once|TRBV19
TGTGCCAGTAGCCATGGTGGAAAACCCACCGATGAGCAGTTCTTC
CASSHGGKPTDEQFF
>TRBD1|TRBJ2-5|.|TRBV5-1
TGCGCCAGCAGCTTGGCCGGGACAGGGAGCGAGACCCAGTACTTC
CASSLAGTGSETQYF
>.|TRBJ2-3|.|TRBV7-8
TGTGCCAGCAGCCAAATGGGAGATGTAGATACGCAGTATTTT
CASSQMGDVDTQYF
>TRBD2|TRBJ2-5|.|TRBV27
TGTGCCAGCAGTTTTCAAGCGGGAGCGGGGAGGACCCAGTACTTC
CASSFQAGAGRTQYF
>.|TRBJ1-2|.|TRBV6-5
TGTGCCAGCAGAGAAAGAGAAACGGATGGCTACACCTTC
CASRERETDGYTF
>.|TRBJ2-1|.|TRBV11-3
TGTGCCAGCAGCTCCTCGGGGCCGTGGGATGAGCAGTTCTTC
CASSSSGPWDEQFF
>TRBD1|TRBJ2-2|.|TRBV7-2
TGTGCCAGCAGCTCGGACAGGATTTACACCGGGGAGCTGTTTTTT
CASSSDRIYTGELFF
>TRBD1|TRBJ1-1|.|TRBV7-3
TGTGCCAGCAGCACGAGGGGGAGGACAGGGAACACTGAAGCTTTCTTT
CASSTRGRTGNTEAFF